This TCR beta chain was found in a study of shared clonotypes between healthy human individuals (dated by TCRdb to 2020 to 2022). For the study in its entirety: A couple of women and three men aged 18 to 49 years were included in the cohort. Between about 0.9 and 10 billion PBMCs per donor were obtained by leukapheresis. Blood TCR repertoires of roughly five healthy adults were deeply sequenced to estimate repertoire size and the extent of clonotype sharing between individuals. Libraries were prepared and TCR repertoires were sequenced by different laboratories using diverse techniques, in order to increase sequencing depth and limit assay-specific biases. For each donor, CD4 naive and CD4 memory were each given three plates, CD8 naive was given two plates, and CD8 memory was given one plate. What the authors observed across the whole study: Naive subsets generally had larger estimated clonotype richness than memory subsets did. Higher generation probabilities were observed for clonotypes shared by all four sorted-subset donors than for non-shared clonotypes. The small number of donors limited the genetic and exposure-history diversity represented. Sampling was restricted to blood, and TCR repertoires in tissue are likely to differ from TCR repertoires in blood. Incomplete sequencing was indicated by rarefaction of sorted-subset datasets, despite the large sequencing depth. Sharing across a few donors was observed for roughly 5% of naive CD4, over 3% of naive CD8, 2.3% of memory CD4, and over 0.3% of memory CD8 clonotypes. Based on pairwise subsampling, the degree of clonotype sharing among donors was expected to be affected by sequencing depth.

The germline V and J ends show losses of 3 bases and 2 bases respectively, and no gene match explains 1 base of the junction. The CDR3 has 13 amino acids, counting the end cysteine and phenylalanine. The retained sequence is limited to the CDR3, 39 bases, with the frame set at the first base. For CDR1 and CDR2, the germline V gene lists MNHNS and SASEGT. CD8 naive samples were CD45RO-negative cells positively selected for CCR7, giving a CD45RA+CCR7+ population that excluded TemRA cells. Donors were healthy HIV-negative adults with no recently reported acute infections or vaccinations. All donors were Caucasian adults living in Nashville, Tennessee, USA. After blood collection by leukapheresis, PBMCs were isolated using Ficoll-Histopaque density gradient centrifugation and then cryopreserved in the vapor phase of liquid nitrogen. Analytical flow cytometry was used to check the purity and quantity of every magnetically sorted T cell population. Genomic DNA was isolated from every sorted fraction and measured by UV absorbance on a Nanodrop 2000c.

Using the deep immunoSEQ assay, multiplex PCR amplified TCR CDR3 regions from genomic DNA. For each cell subset, the extracted genomic DNA was distributed evenly across all wells of several immunoSEQ 96-well plates, and each plate served as one replicate. For sorted subsets, roughly 0.2 ug genomic DNA, equal to 25,000 to 35,000 T cell genomes, was loaded into each replicate PCR. Purified libraries were quantified with a Qubit 3.0 fluorometer, sized on a Bioanalyzer 2100, and re-quantified with the KAPA Library Quantification kit. Every immunoSEQ 96-well plate was sequenced on a separate single-read 150-cycle Illumina NextSeq 550 flow cell. The study's own analysis went as follows. The immunoSEQ output contained only junctional sequences without quality scores, so filtering could not match that applied to full-length reads. Sequences were annotated with PyIR, a Python wrapper for IgBLAST v1.9, and V/J genes and CDR3 were assigned using IMGT germline references. Reads were removed for weak V/J assignments (E-value above 1e-6), missing CDR3, stop codons, out-of-frame junctions, or ambiguous translated residues. V3J clonotypes were defined by identical inferred V gene, J gene, and CDR3 amino acid sequence. The percentage overlap between two repertoires was calculated by dividing the number of shared unique clonotypes by the size of the smaller repertoire. Richness of each repertoire was evaluated using RTK rarefaction, the Chao1 estimator, and Recon v2.1 estimates of unobserved clonotypes. For all TCRbeta clonotypes obtained by the gDNA method from a few donors, generation probabilities were computed with OLGA. The clones in this table, taken by TCRdb from immuneACCESS, are in-frame only. Not every clone is retained; where verified, under half of the shortfall comes from an unresolved V gene, and the cause of the rest is unknown. V and J calls and clone size follow that table, whereas D and trimming were derived from the DNA. The sample table shows 500,000 to 700,000 clones, and roughly 95% are seen once. The ten largest make up approximately 0.11% of the sample.

A note on this clone: Its recognized antigen is unknown. No clone much larger than this one lies a single base away; base qualities are absent.

Source material: naive CD8+ T cells sorted from blood. This sample's cell subset or site label indicates: CD45RA+CCR7+. The rearranged chain carries TRBV6-1 and TRBJ2-7; 7 bases in between match TRBD1. The origin of this receptor is a woman aged 25 to 39 in good health. The DNA sequence is TGTGCCAGCAGTGACGGGACAGCCTACGAGCAGTACTTC. Its translation is CASSDGTAYEQYF.